These 25 T cell receptor beta chains were sequenced from one sample in a study of neurological immune-mediated disorders. Using its own MiXCR run on the 5' RACE reads, TCRdb lists one record per CDR3 protein. Of 70,000 to 95,000 distinct CDR3 sequences in the sample, roughly 15% are singletons; the top ten hold 6.8%. The sequenced material came from PBMCs. The origin of the receptors is a woman aged 50 to 65 in good health.

This clonotype has at least ten counts. V and J are TRBV6-5 and TRBJ2-3; TRBD2 might be the D (6 bases). The CDR3 runs to 14 residues. The germline V gene encodes CDR1 MNHEY and CDR2 SVGAGI. Trimming took off 5 bases at V and 6 bases at J, with 15 bases between the two ends. CDR3 protein: CASSNPGVSDTQYF. For the CDR3, the DNA is TGTGCCAGCAGTAACCCGGGGGTCAGTGATACGCAGTATTTT.

This clonotype has ten or more counts. The chain couples TRBV5-1 to TRBJ2-1, with D tentatively TRBD2 (5 bases). V was shortened by 0 bases and J by 10 bases, with 11 bases between the two germline ends. This CDR3 has 13 amino acids. Germline V gene sequence: CDR1 SGHRS, CDR2 YFSETQ. The CDR3 is CASSLELDGEQFF. As DNA, the CDR3 is TGCGCCAGCAGCTTGGAACTAGATGGCGAGCAGTTCTTC.

In its sample, this clonotype was seen many times. The chain couples TRBV28 to TRBJ1-5; 11 bases are shared with TRBD1. This CDR3 is 17 amino acids long. Trimming cost V 8 bases and J 1 base; bases outside gene matches: 10. CDR1 and CDR2 (germline): MDHEN, SYDVKM. As DNA, the CDR3 is TGTGCCAGCCGCAACCCCGGACAGGGGGCAAGCAATCAGCCCCAGCATTTT. Protein: CASRNPGQGASNQPQHF.

This clonotype has just a few counts. The CDR3 reads CASTYYMGQNTEAFF. The CDR3 nucleotides are TGTGCCAGTACCTATTATATGGGACAGAACACTGAAGCTTTCTTT. The chain couples TRBV19 to TRBJ1-1, with D maybe TRBD1 (6 bases). CDR1 is LNHDA, CDR2 SQIVND, per germline (reference sequence). Trimming removed 7 bases from V and 1 base from J, with 16 bases in between. This CDR3 contains 15 residues.

This clonotype has a count of ten or more. CDR3 sequence (DNA): TGTGCCAGCAGCCAAGCAGGGCCCCAAATGAACACCGGGGAGCTGTTTTTT. Its protein is CASSQAGPQMNTGELFF. The chain carries TRBV14 and TRBJ2-2; D might be TRBD1 (5 bases). This CDR3 spans 17 amino acids. V lost 1 base, J lost 1 base, and 13 bases lay in between. Germline-derived CDR1 and CDR2 are SGHDN and FVKESK.

This clonotype was recorded at least ten times. This sequence joins TRBV5-1 and TRBJ2-1; 14 nucleotides match TRBD2. V lost 4 bases, J lost 6 bases, and 6 bases stayed unmatched. The CDR3 spans 16 residues. The germline gives CDR1 SGHRS, CDR2 YFSETQ. The CDR3 region is CASSGTSGGPGNEQFF. CDR3 nucleotide sequence: TGCGCCAGCAGCGGGACTAGCGGGGGTCCGGGCAATGAGCAGTTCTTC.

This clonotype was recorded at least ten times. The chain uses TRBV6-1 and TRBJ1-5; D unclear. V lost 6 bases, J lost 3 bases, and 6 bases lay in between. CDR1 is MNHNS and CDR2 is SASEGT in the germline V gene. The CDR3 contains 12 residues. The CDR3 is CASRGFNQPQHF. The CDR3 DNA reads as TGTGCCAGCAGGGGATTCAATCAGCCCCAGCATTTT.

J is TRBJ2-1 and V is TRBV18; D might be TRBD2 (5 bases). V gave up 3 bases and J gave up 2 bases, with 5 bases separating them. The CDR3 extends over 13 amino acids. Germline CDR1 reads KGHSH; CDR2 reads LQKENI. The CDR3 DNA follows: TGTGCCAGCTCACCGACTACCTACAATGAGCAGTTCTTC. It encodes CASSPTTYNEQFF.

The V call is TRBV6-5, the J call TRBJ2-1; D call uncertain. Germline loops: CDR1 MNHEY, CDR2 SVGAGI. The CDR3 is 13 residues long. Trimming cost V 0 bases and J 9 bases, with 9 bases left between them. CDR3 amino acids: CASSYSRESEQFF. The DNA of the CDR3 is TGTGCCAGCAGTTACTCGAGAGAATCTGAGCAGTTCTTC.

Comment on this clonotype: With a much larger clone just one base away, this may be a read error. This chain links TRBV6-6 with TRBJ2-7, with 7 bases identical to TRBD1. The ends lost 7 bases at V and 1 base at J; junction bases unmatched: 10. CDR1 and CDR2 from the germline V gene are MNHNY and SVGAGI (reference sequence). The CDR3 extends over 15 amino acids. The CDR3 is CASTHPGTESYEQYF. The CDR3 DNA reads as TGTGCCAGCACCCACCCCGGGACAGAATCCTACGAGCAGTACTTC.

Ten or more counts support this clonotype. The V gene is TRBV11-2, the J gene TRBJ2-7; D not resolved. This CDR3 has 14 residues. Trimming cost V 4 bases and J 1 base, with 11 bases left between them. The germline V gene has CDR1 SGHAT and CDR2 FQNNGV. The CDR3 loop is CASSSDSRSYEQYF. In DNA form, the CDR3 reads TGTGCCAGCAGCTCCGACTCTCGGTCCTACGAGCAGTACTTC.

There are many counts of this clonotype. The chain employs TRBV5-1 and TRBJ2-5; D uncertain. The CDR3 contains 14 residues. V dropped 1 base and J dropped 3 bases, with 10 bases sitting between them. Germline V gives CDR1 SGHRS, CDR2 YFSETQ. This CDR3 reads CASSLFSMEETQYF. The CDR3 nucleotides are TGCGCCAGCAGCTTGTTCAGTATGGAAGAGACCCAGTACTTC.

This clonotype has ten or more counts. The V and J genes are TRBV20-1 and TRBJ2-3; a weak D match, TRBD1 (5 bases). CDR1 is DFQATT and CDR2 is SNEGSKA in the germline V gene (reference sequence). CDR3 length: 15 residues. V lost 2 bases and J lost 1, with 13 bases in between. The CDR3 reads CSARQGRVRTDTQYF. DNA of the CDR3: TGCAGTGCTAGACAGGGCAGGGTCCGCACAGATACGCAGTATTTT.

The chain is built from TRBV12-3 or TRBV12-4 and TRBJ2-1; D is possibly TRBD1 (5 bases). The CDR3 spans 14 residues. The V end lost 10 bases, the J end lost 4 bases, and 17 bases lay between the germline ends. The CDR3 region is CAILSGHIYNEQFF. CDR3 bases: TGTGCCATCTTATCTGGACATATTTACAATGAGCAGTTCTTC.

There are many counts of this clonotype. This chain links TRBV20-1 with TRBJ2-1, with 11 bases fitting TRBD2. The CDR3 extends over 14 amino acids. Germline V gives CDR1 DFQATT, CDR2 SNEGSKA (reference sequence). The V segment lost 6 bases and the J segment 8 bases; nucleotides outside the gene matches: 9. CDR3 in amino acids: CSARLAGQRYEQFF. In DNA form, the CDR3 reads TGCAGTGCCCGACTAGCGGGGCAGAGGTATGAGCAGTTCTTC.

The V gene is TRBV2, the J gene TRBJ2-7; possibly TRBD1 for D (6 bases). The CDR3 contains 13 residues. With 1 base removed from V and 4 bases from J, the gap between germline ends came to 8 bases. CDR1 and CDR2 from the germline V gene are SNHLY and FYNNEI. CDR3 protein: CASSEVTGYEQYF. CDR3 bases: TGTGCCAGCAGTGAAGTGACAGGATACGAGCAGTACTTC. The full variable domain, rest sourced from reference TRBV2 and TRBJ2-7, is EPEVTQTPSHQVTQMGQEVILRCVPISNHLYFYWYRQILGQKVEFLVSFYNNEISEKSEIFDDQFSVERPDGSNFTLKIRSTKLEDSAMYFCASSEVTGYEQYFGPGTRLTVT.

The chain is built from TRBV3-1 and TRBJ1-2; D remains ambiguous. Trimming took off 0 bases at V and 4 bases at J, with 9 bases between the two ends. Germline assignment: CDR1 LGHDT and CDR2 YNNKEL (reference sequence). The CDR3 loop spans 14 amino acids. The CDR3 loop is CASSQEAGVYGYTF. Here the CDR3 DNA reads TGTGCCAGCAGCCAAGAAGCAGGTGTCTATGGCTACACCTTC.

This chain joins TRBV5-1 and TRBJ2-1; no firm D call. The V end lost 2 bases, the J end lost 8 bases, and 14 bases lay between the germline ends. CDR3 length: 14 residues. Germline CDR1 and CDR2: SGHRS and YFSETQ. The CDR3 is CASSFEQTNDEQFF. CDR3 bases: TGCGCCAGCAGCTTTGAACAGACCAACGATGAGCAGTTCTTC.

This chain links TRBV28 with TRBJ1-3; no clear D gene. The CDR3 length is 15 residues. The germline V gene has CDR1 MDHEN and CDR2 SYDVKM. CDR3 sequence (DNA): TGTGCAAACAGCCCCGGACCGCTCTCTGGAAACACCATATATTTT. Amino acids: CANSPGPLSGNTIYF.

This clonotype was seen many times. The chain uses TRBV24-1 and TRBJ2-1, with 10 bases matching TRBD2. The germline V gene encodes CDR1 KGHDR and CDR2 SFDVKD. This CDR3 contains 16 residues. J gave up 9 bases and V 3 bases, and 10 bases lay outside the gene matches. This CDR3 reads CATSDPPAGGGLEQFF. CDR3 DNA: TGTGCCACCAGTGATCCGCCAGCGGGAGGGGGACTTGAGCAGTTCTTC.

The chain couples TRBV6-2 or TRBV6-3 to TRBJ2-4; D unclear. This CDR3 has 14 amino acids. Between the trimmed V and J ends, which lost 4 bases and 0 bases, there was a span of 7 bases. Germline CDR1 reads MNHEY; CDR2 reads SVGEGT. CDR3 region: CASSSILAKNIQYF. CDR3 nucleotide sequence: TGTGCCAGCAGTTCTATTCTAGCCAAAAACATTCAGTACTTC.

Ten or more counts support this clonotype. The V gene is TRBV29-1, the J gene TRBJ1-1; D gene ambiguous. Germline V gene lookup returns CDR1 SQVTM and CDR2 ANQGSEA. The V gene lost 8 bases and the J gene lost 1 base, with 17 bases spanning the gap. The CDR3 runs to 14 residues. The CDR3 DNA sequence: TGCAGCCACAATCCGGGCCAAGGGAACACTGAAGCTTTCTTT. It specifies CSHNPGQGNTEAFF.

This chain connects TRBV6-5 to TRBJ2-7; D might be TRBD1 or TRBD2, each matching 5 bases. CDR3 length: 16 amino acids. V was shortened by 4 bases and J by 5 bases, with 21 bases between the two germline ends. The germline V gene encodes CDR1 MNHEY and CDR2 SVGAGI. The CDR3 loop reads CASSSNSWGRVHEQYF. CDR3 nucleotides: TGTGCCAGCAGTTCCAACTCATGGGGGAGAGTCCACGAGCAGTACTTC.

This clonotype was detected ten times or more. The chain combines TRBV5-1 with TRBJ2-5, with TRBD2 matching over 13 bases. CDR1 SGHRS and CDR2 YFSETQ come from the germline V gene. With 4 bases clipped from V and 5 bases from J, the junction kept 5 bases outside the gene matches. The CDR3 loop spans 15 amino acids. The CDR3 spells CASSPTSGRWETQYF. As DNA, the CDR3 is TGCGCCAGCAGCCCGACTAGCGGGAGGTGGGAGACCCAGTACTTC.

This clonotype has a count of ten or more. CDR3 bases: TGTGCCAGCAGCTTGGGGTCAGGGGGCACTGAAGCTTTCTTT. The encoded protein is CASSLGSGGTEAFF. J is TRBJ1-1 and V is TRBV5-5; TRBD1 agrees at 7 bases. The V and J ends lost 0 bases and 4 bases, in that order; junction bases with no gene match: 3. The CDR3 is made up of 14 amino acids. The germline V gene has CDR1 SGHKS and CDR2 YYEKEE (reference sequence).